This TCR beta chain was sequenced during a study of T cells in localized non-small cell lung cancer (dated by TCRdb to 2020 to 2022). Study-wide context: Comparing tumors with uninvolved tumor-adjacent lungs, the study looked at the T cell repertoires of over 200 patients with early-stage NSCLC. All 220 or so NSCLC patients in the cohort were treatment-naive and had localized lung tumors that were resected. A mean age of around 69 years was recorded for the NSCLC patients, of whom 129 were male and 95 to 110 were female.

At diagnosis, peripheral blood, uninvolved tumor-adjacent lung and tumor were collected and were preserved as a mix of fresh-frozen and FFPE material. For TCR repertoire profiling, blood samples were analyzed in the form of peripheral blood mononuclear cells. As regards this clone: Its antigen is unknown. No base quality values were provided; no much bigger clone lies one nucleotide off.

TCR beta CDR3 regions were sequenced from DNA using the immunoSEQ Assay. Per the authors' processing: T cell density was computed as TCR beta template counts normalized to usable DNA estimated by amplifying housekeeping genes. Richness was estimated using the preseqR package, with extrapolation to 400,000 templates for PBMC samples and to 120,000 templates for tissue samples. Clonality was defined as one minus Pielou's evenness. Differential abundance testing on productive amino-acid clonotypes, with a minimum total count of 5 and an alpha of 0.1, was used to identify tissue-enriched TCRs. The Jaccard Index and the Morisita Overlap Index were used to measure how much the repertoires overlapped between compartments. TCR beta CDR3s were clustered by GLIPH together with public tetramer-defined viral CDR3s, and at least three viral sequences plus V-gene enrichment were required for viral motifs. In TCRdb, the immuneACCESS table is reduced to in-frame sequences with V and J assigned. These tables do not hold every clone; where another copy was compared, an unresolved V gene accounts for under half, and the others remain unexplained. V and J calls plus clone size are reproduced from that table; the DNA served to infer D and trimming. Counted in this sample were about 41,000 clones; around 83% of them appeared once. Clones ranked in the top ten supply almost 8% of the sample.

The germline V end is reduced by 4 bases and the J end by 0 bases; junction bases left unmatched: 7. The CDR3 sequence holds 16 residues, the cysteine and phenylalanine included. CDR3 DNA is the only sequence kept; it has 48 bases, read in frame from the first base. For CDR1 and CDR2, the germline V gene lists SGHDT and YYEEEE. The full study reports these points: Because multi-region tumor sequencing was not done, intratumor heterogeneity could not be ruled out. Longer overall survival was associated with higher T cell density in blood, whereas shorter survival was associated with higher clonality in adjacent lung. Because the study design was exploratory, TCR variables were selected using unadjusted p-values without false-discovery rate correction. Uninvolved tumor-adjacent lung showed the highest T cell clonality, higher than tumor, which suggests more focused antigenic responses in the adjacent lung. A median of roughly 56 of the top 100 tumor clones were detected in paired uninvolved adjacent lung, and some 29 of these tumor clones were also found among the top 100 clones of the paired uninvolved adjacent lung.

The sequence links TRBV5-6 to TRBJ1-1; 9 of the junction bases match TRBD1. This TCR came from a man aged 40-75 years with stage II lung adenocarcinoma. Specimen: PBMCs, collected before any cancer treatment. CDR3 protein: CASSPGQGAMNTEAFF. The DNA reads TGTGCCAGCAGCCCGGGACAGGGAGCCATGAACACTGAAGCTTTCTTT.